This TCR beta chain was documented in a study of long-term antiretroviral therapy in people with HIV. Whole-study findings and limits: Post-ART, diversity grew, though it stayed under transplant donor control levels.

The V and J ends lost 5 bases and 4 bases respectively, with 6 bases between them. The CDR3 covers 13 residues. Germline values: CDR1 KGHSH, CDR2 LQKENI. Version v3.0 of the immunoSEQ assay ran at survey level. The data were produced by immunoSEQ multiplex PCR, yet TCRdb's version contains in-frame clones alone and is incomplete. The repertoire holds 15,000 to 20,000 clones, with around four fifths as singletons. This clone is medium-sized in the sample. What it recognizes is unknown. Every participant with HIV received treatment in the United States. This sequence originates from a man aged 25 to 40 with HIV. The chain is built from TRBV18 and TRBJ2-6, with D uncertain. The material was unsorted PBMCs, obtained 2.1 to 2.2 years before starting antiretroviral therapy. Here the CDR3 DNA reads TGTGCCAGCTCAGGATCCGGGGCCAACGTCCTGACTTTC. Translation gives CASSGSGANVLTF.